This record concerns one TCR beta chain sequence. Its matching antigen is unknown. Likely unrecorded immune exposures existed in these nominally healthy donors. Primers for the PCR totalled 60 Vbeta and 13 Jbeta. TCRdb keeps only in-frame clones here, not all; method: immunoSEQ multiplex PCR. The sample records roughly 92,000 clones, 80% being singletons. This sample was included in a study of cytomegalovirus exposure and HLA in healthy donors. The study, taken as a whole, reports: The Asian-associated ancestry cluster reportedly had fewer N-insertions than the approximately 610-donor mean in a later analysis. Immune exposure data for these donors was limited to CMV serostatus. HLA-A and HLA-B allele assignments for most subjects were reportedly predicted accurately using TCR beta sequences.

Trimming left V 7 bases short and J 3 bases short, with 10 bases between. Germline-derived CDR1 and CDR2 are MNHNS and SASEGT. The CDR3 is 13 amino acids. This TCR was sampled from a woman aged 45 to 65 in good health and CMV-seropositive. What was sequenced was PBMCs. The genes are TRBV6-1 and TRBJ1-5, with TRBD1 as a possible D gene (6 bases). CDR3 bases: TGTGCCAGCAACAGACAGGTCAATCAGCCCCAGCATTTT. Translation: CASNRQVNQPQHF.